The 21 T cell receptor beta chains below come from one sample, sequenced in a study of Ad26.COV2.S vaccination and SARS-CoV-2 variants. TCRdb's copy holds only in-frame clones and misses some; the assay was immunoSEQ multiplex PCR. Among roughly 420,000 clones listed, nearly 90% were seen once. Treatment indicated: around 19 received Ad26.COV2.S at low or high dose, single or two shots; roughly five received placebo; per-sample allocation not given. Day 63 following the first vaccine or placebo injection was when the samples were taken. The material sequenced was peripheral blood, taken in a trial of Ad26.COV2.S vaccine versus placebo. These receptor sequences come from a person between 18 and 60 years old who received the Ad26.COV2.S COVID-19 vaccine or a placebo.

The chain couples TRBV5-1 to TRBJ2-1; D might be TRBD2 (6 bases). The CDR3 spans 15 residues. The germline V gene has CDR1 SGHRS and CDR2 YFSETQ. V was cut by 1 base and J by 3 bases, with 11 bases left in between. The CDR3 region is CASSLSPSDYNEQFF. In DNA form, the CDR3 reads TGCGCCAGCAGCTTGTCCCCTAGCGACTACAATGAGCAGTTCTTC.

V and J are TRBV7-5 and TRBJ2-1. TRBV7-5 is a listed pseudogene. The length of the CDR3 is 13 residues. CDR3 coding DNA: TGTGTCAGAAGTCGAATGCACCTCCGTGAGCAGTTCTTC. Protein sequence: CVRSRMHLREQFF.

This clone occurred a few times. CDR3 DNA sequence: TGTGCCAGCAGCACCGGGGGGGCCGGGGAGACCCAGTACTTC. This codes for CASSTGGAGETQYF. The V and J genes are TRBV7-7 and TRBJ2-5; 8 bases match TRBD2. J lost 5 bases, V lost 5 bases, and 7 bases had no gene match. The germline CDR1 and CDR2 sequences are SSHAT and FNYEAQ (reference sequence). The CDR3 loop spans 14 amino acids.

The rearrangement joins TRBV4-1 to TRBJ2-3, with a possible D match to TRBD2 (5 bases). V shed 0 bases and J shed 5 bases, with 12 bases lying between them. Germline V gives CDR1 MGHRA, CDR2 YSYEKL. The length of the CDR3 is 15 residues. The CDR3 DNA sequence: TGCGCCAGCAGCCAAGAACGAGCGGAGATAGATACGCAGTATTTT. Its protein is CASSQERAEIDTQYF.

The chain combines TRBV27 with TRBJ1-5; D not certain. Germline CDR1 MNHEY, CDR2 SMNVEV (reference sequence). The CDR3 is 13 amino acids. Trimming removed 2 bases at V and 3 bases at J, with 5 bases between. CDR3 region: CASSLVFNQPQHF. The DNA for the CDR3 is TGTGCCAGCAGTTTAGTCTTCAATCAGCCCCAGCATTTT.

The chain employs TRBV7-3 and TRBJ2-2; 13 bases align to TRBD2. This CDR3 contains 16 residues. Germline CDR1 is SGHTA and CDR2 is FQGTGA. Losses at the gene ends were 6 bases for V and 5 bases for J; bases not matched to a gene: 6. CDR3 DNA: TGTGCCAGCAGGCCCGGACTAGCGGGAGTTACCGGGGAGCTGTTTTTT. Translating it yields CASRPGLAGVTGELFF.

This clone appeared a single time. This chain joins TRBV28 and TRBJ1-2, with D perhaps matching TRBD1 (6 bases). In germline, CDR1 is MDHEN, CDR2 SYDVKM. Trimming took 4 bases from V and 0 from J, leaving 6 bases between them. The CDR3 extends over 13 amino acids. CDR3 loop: CASSWTANYGYTF. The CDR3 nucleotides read TGTGCCAGCAGTTGGACAGCTAACTATGGCTACACCTTC.

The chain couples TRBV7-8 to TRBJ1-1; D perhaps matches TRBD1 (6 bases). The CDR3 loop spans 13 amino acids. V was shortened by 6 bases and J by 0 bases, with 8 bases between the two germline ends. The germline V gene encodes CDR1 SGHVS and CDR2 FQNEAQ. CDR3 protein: CASRGQLNTEAFF. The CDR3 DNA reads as TGTGCCAGCAGAGGACAGCTGAACACTGAAGCTTTCTTT.

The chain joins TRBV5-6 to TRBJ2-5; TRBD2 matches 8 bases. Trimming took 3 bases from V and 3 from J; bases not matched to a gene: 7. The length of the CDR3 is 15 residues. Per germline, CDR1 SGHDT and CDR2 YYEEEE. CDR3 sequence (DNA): TGTGCCAGCAGCTCCCTCCGAGCGGGGGAAGAGACCCAGTACTTC. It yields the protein CASSSLRAGEETQYF.

The CDR3 spells CASTFGGGDYEQYF. The CDR3 nucleotides are TGTGCCAGTACCTTTGGCGGGGGGGACTACGAGCAGTACTTC. The rearrangement joins TRBV19 to TRBJ2-7, with 9 bases identical to TRBD2. With V trimmed by 7 bases and J by 3 bases, 7 bases remained unmatched. Per germline, CDR1 LNHDA and CDR2 SQIVND (reference sequence). The CDR3 has 14 amino acids.

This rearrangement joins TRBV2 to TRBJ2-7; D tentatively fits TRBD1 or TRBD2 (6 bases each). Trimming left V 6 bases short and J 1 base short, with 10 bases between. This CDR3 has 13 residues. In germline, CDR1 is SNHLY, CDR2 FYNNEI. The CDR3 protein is CASRRDTSYEQYF. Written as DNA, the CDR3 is TGTGCCAGCAGGCGGGACACATCCTACGAGCAGTACTTC.

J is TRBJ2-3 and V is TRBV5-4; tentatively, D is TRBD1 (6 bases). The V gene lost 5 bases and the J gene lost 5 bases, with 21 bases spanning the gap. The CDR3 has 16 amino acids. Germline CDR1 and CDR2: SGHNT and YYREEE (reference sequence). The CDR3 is CASRQGRGRLEDTQYF. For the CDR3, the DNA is TGTGCCAGCAGGCAAGGCAGGGGCCGGTTGGAAGATACGCAGTATTTT.

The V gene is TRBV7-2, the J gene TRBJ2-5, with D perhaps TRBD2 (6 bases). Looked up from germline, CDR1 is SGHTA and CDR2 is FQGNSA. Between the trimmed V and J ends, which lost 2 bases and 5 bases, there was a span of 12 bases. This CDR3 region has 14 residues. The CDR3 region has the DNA TGTGCCAGCAGCTTAAACGGGGGTCCCGAGACCCAGTACTTC. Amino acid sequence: CASSLNGGPETQYF.

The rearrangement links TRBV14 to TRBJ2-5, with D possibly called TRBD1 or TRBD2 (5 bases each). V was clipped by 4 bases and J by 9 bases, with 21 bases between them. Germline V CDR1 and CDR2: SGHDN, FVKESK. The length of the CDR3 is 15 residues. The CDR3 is CASSRGPGRDVAQYF. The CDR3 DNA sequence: TGTGCCAGCAGCCGCGGACCGGGACGGGACGTGGCCCAGTACTTC.

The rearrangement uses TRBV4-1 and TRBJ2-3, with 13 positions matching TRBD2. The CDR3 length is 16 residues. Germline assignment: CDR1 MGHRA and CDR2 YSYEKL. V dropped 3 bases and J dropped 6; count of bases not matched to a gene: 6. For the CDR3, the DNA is TGCGCCAGCAGCCAGAGACTAGCGGGGGGTGGGGATACGCAGTATTTT. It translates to CASSQRLAGGGDTQYF.

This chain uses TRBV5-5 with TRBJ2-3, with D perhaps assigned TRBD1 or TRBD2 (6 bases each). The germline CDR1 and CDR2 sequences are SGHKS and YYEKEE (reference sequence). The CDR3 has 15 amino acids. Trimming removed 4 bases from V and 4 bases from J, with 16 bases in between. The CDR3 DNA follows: TGTGCCAGCAGCCTCGCCTGGGGGGCGCCAGATACGCAGTATTTT. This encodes CASSLAWGAPDTQYF.

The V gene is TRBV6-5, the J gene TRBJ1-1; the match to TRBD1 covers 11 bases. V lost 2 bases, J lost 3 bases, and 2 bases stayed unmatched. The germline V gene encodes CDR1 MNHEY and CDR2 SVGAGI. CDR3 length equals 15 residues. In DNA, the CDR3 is TGTGCCAGCAGTTACGGGGACAGGGGGGACACTGAAGCTTTCTTT. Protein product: CASSYGDRGDTEAFF.

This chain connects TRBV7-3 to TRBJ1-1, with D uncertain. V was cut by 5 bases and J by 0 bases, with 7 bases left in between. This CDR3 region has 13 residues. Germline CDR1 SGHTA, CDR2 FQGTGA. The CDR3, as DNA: TGTGCCAGCAGCCCTGGGATGAACACTGAAGCTTTCTTT. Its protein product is CASSPGMNTEAFF.

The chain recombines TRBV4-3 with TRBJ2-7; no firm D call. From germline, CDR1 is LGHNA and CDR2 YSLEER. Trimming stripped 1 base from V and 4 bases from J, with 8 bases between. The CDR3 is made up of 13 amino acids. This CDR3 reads CASSQASGYEQYF. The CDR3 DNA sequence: TGCGCCAGCAGCCAAGCCTCGGGTTACGAGCAGTACTTC.

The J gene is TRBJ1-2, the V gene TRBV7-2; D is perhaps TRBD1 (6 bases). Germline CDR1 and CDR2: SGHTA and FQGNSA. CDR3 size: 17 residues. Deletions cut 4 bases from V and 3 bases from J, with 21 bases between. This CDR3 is CASSSTSPRQGHYGYTF. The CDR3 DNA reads TGTGCCAGCAGCTCCACCTCGCCCCGCCAGGGGCACTATGGCTACACCTTC.

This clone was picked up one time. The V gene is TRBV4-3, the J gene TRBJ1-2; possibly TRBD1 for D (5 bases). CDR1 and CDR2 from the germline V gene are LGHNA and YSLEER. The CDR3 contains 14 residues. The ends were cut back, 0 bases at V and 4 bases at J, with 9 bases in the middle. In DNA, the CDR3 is TGCGCCAGCAGCCAAGACCCAGGGACCTATGGCTACACCTTC. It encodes CASSQDPGTYGYTF.